This is a list of T cell receptor beta chains from one sample in a study of T cell repertoires in cytomegalovirus infection. MiXCR was run by TCRdb on the reads, yielding one entry per CDR3 protein. Of 200,000 to 250,000 distinct CDR3 sequences listed, about 38% are singletons. Their target antigens are unknown. Material: CD8+ T cells from cultured PBMCs, obtained from culture after CMV antigen stimulation. These TCRs come from a human donor in good health (CMV status not recorded). Some clones in this sample may be carry-over from other donors' samples. The CDR3 runs from the conserved cysteine through the conserved F or W. The order of the fields is clone size, D gene, V gene, J gene, CDR3 protein, CDR3 DNA. The D gene is left open where the match is weak. The size field is filled for only some rows; it gives once, few, many or a size class.

once	-	TRBV2	TRBJ2-7	CASRGGEQYF	TGTGCCAGCAGGGGTGGCGAGCAGTACTTC
many	-	TRBV10-3	TRBJ2-7	CAIRGGAYEQYF	TGTGCCATCAGAGGGGGAGCCTACGAGCAGTACTTC
-	TRBD1	TRBV11-2	TRBJ2-2	CASSAKQGPGTGELFF	TGTGCCAGCAGCGCAAAACAGGGGCCTGGCACCGGGGAGCTGTTTTTT
-	-	TRBV7-2	TRBJ2-1	CASSLQGFLDGDNEQFF	TGTGCCAGCAGCTTACAGGGTTTTCTCGACGGTGACAATGAGCAGTTCTTC
-	TRBD1	TRBV27	TRBJ1-4	CASSPDRGDNEKLFF	TGTGCCAGCAGTCCAGACAGGGGTGATAATGAAAAACTGTTTTTT
-	TRBD1	TRBV7-8	TRBJ1-2	CASSLEQGARGYTF	TGTGCCAGCAGCTTAGAGCAGGGGGCTCGAGGCTACACCTTC
-	-	TRBV2	TRBJ1-6	CVSRVLPGHQSSPHHF	TGTGTCAGCAGGGTACTTCCGGGACATCAATCTTCACCCCACCACTTT
few	TRBD1	TRBV7-9	TRBJ2-7	CASSLGQGKSYEQYF	TGTGCCAGCAGCCTCGGACAGGGGAAATCCTACGAGCAGTACTTC
-	-	TRBV4-2	TRBJ2-3	CASSQEEGESFTDTQYF	TGTGCCAGCAGCCAAGAGGAGGGGGAAAGTTTCACAGATACGCAGTATTTT
-	-	TRBV10-3	TRBJ1-4	CAIRGTWDEKLFF	TGTGCCATCAGAGGAACGTGGGATGAAAAACTGTTTTTT
-	-	TRBV9	TRBJ2-1	CASSVAEASYNEQFF	TGTGCCAGCAGCGTTGCGGAAGCCTCCTACAATGAGCAGTTCTTC
-	TRBD1	TRBV7-8	TRBJ1-5	CASSLVGQYSNQPQHF	TGTGCCAGCAGCTTAGTGGGACAGTATAGCAATCAGCCCCAGCATTTT
few	-	TRBV4-1	TRBJ2-5	CASSQGGAGTQYF	TGCGCCAGCAGCCAAGGGGGGGCCGGGACCCAGTACTTC
-	-	TRBV27	TRBJ2-7	CASSLTDRLWEQYF	TGTGCCAGCAGTTTAACGGACCGTCTCTGGGAGCAGTACTTC
-	-	TRBV20-1	TRBJ2-5	CSAPPPPSSLGTQYF	TGCAGTGCCCCGCCCCCCCCTAGCAGCTTGGGGACCCAGTACTTC
-	-	TRBV6-6	TRBJ2-7	CASSYFSGSSYEQYF	TGTGCCAGCAGTTACTTTTCCGGAAGCTCCTACGAGCAGTACTTC
-	-	TRBV10-2	TRBJ1-6	CASSELLGSYNSPLHF	TGCGCCAGCAGTGAGCTTTTGGGGTCCTATAATTCACCCCTCCACTTT
-	TRBD1	TRBV10-3	TRBJ1-2	CAISEPDRPYYGYTF	TGTGCCATCAGTGAACCGGACAGGCCTTACTATGGCTACACCTTC
few	-	TRBV7-3	TRBJ2-3	CASSSGPAAGDTQYF	TGTGCCAGCAGCTCGGGACCCGCCGCCGGAGATACGCAGTATTTT
many	-	TRBV7-8	TRBJ1-5	CASSLVRREGLNQPQHF	TGTGCCAGCAGCTTAGTACGGCGAGAGGGGCTCAATCAGCCCCAGCATTTT
few	TRBD1	TRBV29-1	TRBJ1-2	CSVEGQGGDYGYTF	TGCAGCGTTGAAGGACAGGGAGGGGACTATGGCTACACCTTC
once	TRBD1	TRBV14	TRBJ2-1	CASSQAGTGYDEQFF	TGTGCCAGCAGCCAAGCCGGGACAGGGTACGATGAGCAGTTCTTC
-	TRBD2	TRBV14	TRBJ2-1	CASSPHGGANYNEQFF	TGTGCCAGCAGCCCCCACGGGGGGGCTAACTACAATGAGCAGTTCTTC
many	TRBD1	TRBV28	TRBJ2-7	CASLSGTGAYEQYF	TGTGCCAGCCTCTCCGGGACAGGCGCTTACGAGCAGTACTTC
few	-	TRBV6-5	TRBJ1-1	CASSSPPSGYPPQAFF	TGTGCCAGCAGTTCTCCCCCAAGCGGGTACCCCCCTCAAGCTTTCTTT
-	TRBD2	TRBV20-1	TRBJ2-1	CSVPSLAGGDSSYNEQFF	TGCAGTGTTCCCTCCCTAGCGGGGGGCGATAGCTCCTACAATGAGCAGTTCTTC
-	-	TRBV28	TRBJ1-5	CASSLVGGGINQPQHF	TGTGCCAGCAGTTTAGTGGGGGGGGGGATAAATCAGCCCCAGCATTTT
-	TRBD2	TRBV20-1	TRBJ2-3	CSATDSGTSDDTDTQYF	TGCAGTGCTACCGACAGCGGGACTAGCGATGACACAGATACGCAGTATTTT
-	-	TRBV6-6	TRBJ2-1	CASSYFGEQFF	TGTGCCAGCAGTTACTTCGGCGAGCAGTTCTTC
many	TRBD2	TRBV7-3	TRBJ2-1	CASSPTAGHEQFF	TGTGCCAGCAGCCCCACAGCGGGACATGAGCAGTTCTTC
few	TRBD1	TRBV7-2	TRBJ2-3	CASTLGQRLTDTQYF	TGTGCCAGCACACTGGGACAGCGGCTCACAGATACGCAGTATTTT
few	-	TRBV11-2	TRBJ2-7	CASIVGGGAQMYF	-
-	-	TRBV7-9	TRBJ1-3	CASSPSGSGNTIYF	TGTGCCAGCAGCCCGTCGGGATCTGGAAACACCATATATTTT
-	-	TRBV7-9	TRBJ2-1	CASSSKGSSYNEQFF	TGTGCCAGCAGCTCTAAAGGGAGCTCCTACAATGAGCAGTTCTTC
few	TRBD1	TRBV6-6	TRBJ2-5	CASLQGLGETQYF	TGTGCCAGCCTACAGGGGCTTGGAGAGACCCAGTACTTC
-	-	TRBV7-6	TRBJ2-3	CASSYRDPKNDLTDTQYF	TGTGCCAGCAGCTACCGGGACCCGAAAAACGACCTCACAGATACGCAGTATTTT
-	TRBD2	TRBV15	TRBJ2-1	CATSGLRTSGRRTYNEQFF	TGTGCCACCAGCGGCTTAAGGACTAGCGGGAGAAGGACCTACAATGAGCAGTTCTTC
-	TRBD2	TRBV24-1	TRBJ2-5	CATSEYRTSGYQETQYF	TGTGCCACCAGTGAATATAGGACTAGCGGTTACCAAGAGACCCAGTACTTC
few	-	TRBV7-9	TRBJ1-3	CASSLYPMGHPGNTIYF	TGTGCCAGCAGCTTATATCCGATGGGACACCCTGGAAACACCATATATTTT
-	TRBD2	TRBV14	TRBJ2-1	CASSPNAGLVANEQFF	TGTGCCAGCAGCCCTAACGCCGGACTAGTCGCCAATGAGCAGTTCTTC
few	-	TRBV7-3	TRBJ2-5	CASSLSGTSQETQYF	TGTGCCAGCAGCTTAAGTGGGACATCCCAAGAGACCCAGTACTTC
few	-	TRBV7-9	TRBJ1-4	CASSLSGNEKLFF	TGTGCCAGCAGCTTAAGTGGTAACGAAAAACTGTTTTTT